This TCR beta chain was sequenced during a study of graft-versus-host responses after intestinal transplantation. Study information: Anti-thymocyte globulin induction preceded approximately three years of tacrolimus and steroid maintenance in all recipients.

The CDR3 has 19 amino acids. Trimming removed 3 bases from V and 2 bases from J, with 26 bases in between. CDR1 and CDR2 from the germline V gene are MDHEN and SYDVKM. Note on this clone: Antigen: not known.

General study points: High graft-versus-host to host-versus-graft clonal ratios were found in allografts of patients who had graft-donor T cell macrochimerism. The recipient marrow held GvH clones, and some of them showed up first in ileum or blood.

Generated by immunoSEQ multiplex PCR, the TCRdb table keeps only in-frame clones and is missing some. The table lists 77,000 or so clones, just under 95% of them singletons. The V call is TRBV28, the J call TRBJ2-7; D might be TRBD1 (6 bases). The sample in question was unstimulated CD8+ T cells sorted from spleen or lymph node cells, obtained before intestinal transplant. The TCR was taken from a human donor who received an intestinal transplant. In DNA, the CDR3 is TGTGCCAGCAGTTTCCCCCTAGGGGGACCCACTTCAAACACCTACGAGCAGTACTTC. It encodes CASSFPLGGPTSNTYEQYF.